A selection of T cell receptor beta chains follows, all from one sample in a study of identical twins. In TCRdb, the 5' RACE reads were re-called with MiXCR into one record per CDR3 protein. The table records some 1,700,000 distinct CDR3 sequences, less than 35% of them present only once. Source material: cord blood. Source of these receptors: a newborn girl in good health. Both conserved end residues are part of each CDR3. A D gene is named only where the DNA matches it firmly. Only part of the rows carry a size: once, few, many, or a class if the clone is expanded.

.,few,TRBJ1-2,TRBV14,TGTGCCAGCAGCCGTGGACAGTTTTTTGGCTACACCTTC,CASSRGQFFGYTF
.,few,TRBJ2-7,TRBV18,TGTGCCAGCTCACCTTCGGGGACGCCTAGCTCCTACGAGCAGTACTTC,CASSPSGTPSSYEQYF
TRBD1,few,TRBJ2-7,TRBV27,TGTGCCAGCAGTTTATCTCGACAGGGGGCAGTCTACGAGCAGTACTTC,CASSLSRQGAVYEQYF
TRBD1,.,TRBJ1-5,TRBV20-1,TGCAGTGCTAGGTCATGGGACAGGGCAACGCCCCAGCATTTT,CSARSWDRATPQHF
.,.,TRBJ1-6,TRBV3-1,TGTGCCAGCAGCCAAGATTTGATTGGGAATTCACCCCTCCACTTT,CASSQDLIGNSPLHF
TRBD2,few,TRBJ2-1,TRBV7-2,TGTGCCAGCAGACATCCGGGACTAGCGCGGATCAATGAGCAGTTCTTC,CASRHPGLARINEQFF
TRBD1,few,TRBJ1-2,TRBV5-1,TGCGCCAGCAAGACAGGGGAAGCTAACTATGGCTACACCTTC,CASKTGEANYGYTF
TRBD2,few,TRBJ2-3,TRBV7-2,TGTGCCAGCAGCTTAGCTTCAGGACTAGTAATTTCGAATACGCAGTATTTT,CASSLASGLVISNTQYF
TRBD2,.,TRBJ2-7,TRBV10-3,TGTGCCATCAGTGGCCCCACTAGCGGGGGCTCCTACAATGAGCAGTACTTC,CAISGPTSGGSYNEQYF
TRBD2,.,TRBJ2-1,TRBV3-1,TGTGCCAGCAGCCAAAAGGGGACTGTAGCGGGAGTGATCAATGAGCAGTTCTTC,CASSQKGTVAGVINEQFF
.,few,TRBJ2-7,TRBV6-1,TGTGCCAGCAGTCAAAGCGGCTACCTCTCCTACGAGCAGTACTTC,CASSQSGYLSYEQYF
.,.,TRBJ2-3,TRBV6-2/TRBV6-3,TGTGCCAGCAGACCTCTTGGGACACAAACAGATACGCAGTATTTT,CASRPLGTQTDTQYF
TRBD1,few,TRBJ1-4,TRBV10-3,TGTGCCATCAGCTCCGGGACAGGGAAAGAAAAACTGTTTTTT,CAISSGTGKEKLFF
.,.,TRBJ2-3,TRBV24-1,TGTGCCACCAGTGACACCCTAATAACAGGGCCCGGGGATACGCAGTATTTT,CATSDTLITGPGDTQYF
TRBD1,.,TRBJ1-4,TRBV28,TGTGCCAGCAGAAGCAGGGGGATAACTAATGAAAAACTGTTTTTT,CASRSRGITNEKLFF
TRBD2,.,TRBJ2-5,TRBV6-5,TGTGCCAGCAGTTACTCGATTATGGGGGGGATCCCCCAAGAGACCCAGTACTTC,CASSYSIMGGIPQETQYF
.,.,TRBJ2-7,TRBV20-1,TGCAGTGCTAACCGACTAGGCGTTACCTACGAGCAGTACTTC,CSANRLGVTYEQYF
TRBD2,.,TRBJ2-7,TRBV4-2,TGTGCCAGCAGCCGCTATAGCGGGAATGAGCAGTACTTC,CASSRYSGNEQYF
.,.,TRBJ2-7,TRBV3-1,TGTGCCAGCAGCCAGGGACCCCTGAGCTCCTACGAGCAGTACTTC,CASSQGPLSSYEQYF
.,.,TRBJ2-4,TRBV6-2/TRBV6-3,TGTGCCAGCAGTTCAGAGGTCGATGAGCAGTACTTC,CASSSEVDEQYF
.,.,TRBJ2-2,TRBV27,TGTGCCAGCAGTTTAAACAAGAACACCGGGGAGCTGTTTTTT,CASSLNKNTGELFF
.,.,TRBJ1-5,TRBV20-1,TGCAGTGCTAGTCGAGGGAAGGGGAGCAATCAGCCCCAGCATTTT,CSASRGKGSNQPQHF